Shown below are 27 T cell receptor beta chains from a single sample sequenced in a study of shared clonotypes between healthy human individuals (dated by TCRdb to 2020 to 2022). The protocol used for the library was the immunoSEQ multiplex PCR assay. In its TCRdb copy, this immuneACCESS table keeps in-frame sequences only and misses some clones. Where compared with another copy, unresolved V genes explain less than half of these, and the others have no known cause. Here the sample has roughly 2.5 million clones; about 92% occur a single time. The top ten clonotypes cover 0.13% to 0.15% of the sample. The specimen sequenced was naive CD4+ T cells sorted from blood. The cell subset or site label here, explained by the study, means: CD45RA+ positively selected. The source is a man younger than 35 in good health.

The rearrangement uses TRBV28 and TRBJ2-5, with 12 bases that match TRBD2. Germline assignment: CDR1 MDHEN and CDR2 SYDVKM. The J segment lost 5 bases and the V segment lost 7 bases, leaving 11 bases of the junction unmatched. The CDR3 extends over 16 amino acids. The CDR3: CASTAPLAGGKETQYF. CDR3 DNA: TGTGCCAGCACCGCACCTCTAGCGGGGGGGAAGGAGACCCAGTACTTC.

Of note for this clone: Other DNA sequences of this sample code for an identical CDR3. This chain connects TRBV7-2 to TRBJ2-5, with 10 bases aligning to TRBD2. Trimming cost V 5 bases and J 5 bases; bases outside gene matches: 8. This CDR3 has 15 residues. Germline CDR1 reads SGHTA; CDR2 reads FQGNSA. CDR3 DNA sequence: TGTGCCAGCAGCGGGGGAGCGGGAGGGCGTGAGACCCAGTACTTC. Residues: CASSGGAGGRETQYF.

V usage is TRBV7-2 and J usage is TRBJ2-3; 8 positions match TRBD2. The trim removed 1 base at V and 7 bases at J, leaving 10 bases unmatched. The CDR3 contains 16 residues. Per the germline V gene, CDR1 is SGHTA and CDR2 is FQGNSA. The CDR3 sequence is CASSLVAGGLPYTQYF. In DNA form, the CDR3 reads TGTGCCAGCAGCTTAGTGGCGGGAGGACTTCCTTATACGCAGTATTTT. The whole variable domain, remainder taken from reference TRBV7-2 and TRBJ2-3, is GAGVSQSPSNKVTEKGKDVELRCDPISGHTALYWYRQSLGQGLEFLIYFQGNSAPDKSGLPSDRFSAERTGGSVSTLTIQRTQQEDSAVYLCASSLVAGGLPYTQYFGPGTRLTVL.

The CDR3 loop reads CASSLSTGSTEAFF. Written as DNA, the CDR3 is TGTGCCAGCAGCTTATCGACAGGGAGCACTGAAGCTTTCTTT. The chain employs TRBV11-2 and TRBJ1-1, with 7 bases that match TRBD1. The V and J ends lost 2 bases and 4 bases, in that order; junction bases with no gene match: 4. Germline V gene sequence: CDR1 SGHAT, CDR2 FQNNGV. The CDR3 loop spans 14 amino acids.

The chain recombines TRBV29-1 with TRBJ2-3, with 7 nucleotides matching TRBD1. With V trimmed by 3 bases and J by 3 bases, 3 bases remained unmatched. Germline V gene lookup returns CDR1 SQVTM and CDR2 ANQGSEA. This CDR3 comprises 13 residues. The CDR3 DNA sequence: TGCAGCGTTGAGACAGGGAGAACAGATACGCAGTATTTT. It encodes CSVETGRTDTQYF.

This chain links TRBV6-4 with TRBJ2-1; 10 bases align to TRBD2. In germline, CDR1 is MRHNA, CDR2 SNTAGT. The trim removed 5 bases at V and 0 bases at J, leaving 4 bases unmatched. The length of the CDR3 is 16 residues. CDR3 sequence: CASSRGLASSYNEQFF. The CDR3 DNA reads TGTGCCAGCAGTAGGGGACTAGCGTCCTCCTACAATGAGCAGTTCTTC.

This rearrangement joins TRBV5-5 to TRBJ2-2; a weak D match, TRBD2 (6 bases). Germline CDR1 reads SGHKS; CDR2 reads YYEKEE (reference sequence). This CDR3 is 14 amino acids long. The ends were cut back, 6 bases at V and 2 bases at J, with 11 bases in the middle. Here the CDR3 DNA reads TGTGCCAGCAAGGGAGGAGGAAACACCGGGGAGCTGTTTTTT. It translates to CASKGGGNTGELFF.

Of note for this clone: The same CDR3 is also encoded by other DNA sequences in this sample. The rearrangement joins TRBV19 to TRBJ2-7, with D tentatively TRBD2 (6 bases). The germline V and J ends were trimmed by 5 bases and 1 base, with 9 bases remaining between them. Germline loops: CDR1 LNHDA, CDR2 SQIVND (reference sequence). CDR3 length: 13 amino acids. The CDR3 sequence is CASSRGSSYEQYF. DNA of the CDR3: TGTGCCAGTAGTCGGGGGAGTTCCTACGAGCAGTACTTC.

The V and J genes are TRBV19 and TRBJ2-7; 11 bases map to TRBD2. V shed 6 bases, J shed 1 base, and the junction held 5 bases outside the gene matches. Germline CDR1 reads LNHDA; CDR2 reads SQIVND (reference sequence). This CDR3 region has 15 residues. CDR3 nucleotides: TGTGCCAGTAGGAACGGACTAGCGGGTTCCTACGAGCAGTACTTC. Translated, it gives CASRNGLAGSYEQYF.

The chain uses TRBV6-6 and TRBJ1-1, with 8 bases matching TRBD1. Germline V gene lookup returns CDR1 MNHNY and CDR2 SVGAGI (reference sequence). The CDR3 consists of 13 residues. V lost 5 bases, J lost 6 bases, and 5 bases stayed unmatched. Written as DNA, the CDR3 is TGTGCCAGCAGTAGACAGGGGTGGGCTGAAGCTTTCTTT. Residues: CASSRQGWAEAFF.

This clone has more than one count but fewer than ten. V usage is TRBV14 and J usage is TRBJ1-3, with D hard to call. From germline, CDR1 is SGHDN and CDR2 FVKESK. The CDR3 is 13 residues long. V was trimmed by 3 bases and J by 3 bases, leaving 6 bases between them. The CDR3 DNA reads TGTGCCAGCAGCCAGTACGGTGGAAACACCATATATTTT. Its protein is CASSQYGGNTIYF.

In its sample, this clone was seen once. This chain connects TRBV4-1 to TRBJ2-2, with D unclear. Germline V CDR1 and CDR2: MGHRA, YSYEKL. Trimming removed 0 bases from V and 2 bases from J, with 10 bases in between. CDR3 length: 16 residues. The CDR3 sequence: CASSQEGQANTGELFF. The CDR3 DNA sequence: TGCGCCAGCAGCCAAGAAGGGCAGGCTAACACCGGGGAGCTGTTTTTT.

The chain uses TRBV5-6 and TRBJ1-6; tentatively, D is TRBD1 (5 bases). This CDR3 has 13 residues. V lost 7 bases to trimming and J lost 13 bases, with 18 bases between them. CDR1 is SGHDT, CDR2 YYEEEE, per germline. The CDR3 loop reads CASSGTHTSPLHF. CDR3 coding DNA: TGTGCCAGCTCCGGGACCCATACGTCTCCCCTCCACTTT.

The CDR3 DNA reads as TGTGCCAGCAGCTATAGCGGGGGGGCTGGCAATGAGCAGTTCTTC. This gives the protein CASSYSGGAGNEQFF. The chain employs TRBV5-4 and TRBJ2-1, with 11 bases aligning to TRBD2. The CDR3 spans 15 residues. The V gene end was trimmed by 3 bases and the J gene end by 6 bases; junction bases not matched to a gene: 5. Germline V lookup: CDR1 SGHNT, CDR2 YYREEE (reference sequence).

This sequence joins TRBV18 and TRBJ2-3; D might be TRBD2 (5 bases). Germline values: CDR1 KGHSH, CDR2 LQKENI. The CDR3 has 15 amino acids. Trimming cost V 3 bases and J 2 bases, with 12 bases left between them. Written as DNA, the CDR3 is TGTGCCAGCTCACCGCCGCCGGGGTTCACAGATACGCAGTATTTT. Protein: CASSPPPGFTDTQYF.

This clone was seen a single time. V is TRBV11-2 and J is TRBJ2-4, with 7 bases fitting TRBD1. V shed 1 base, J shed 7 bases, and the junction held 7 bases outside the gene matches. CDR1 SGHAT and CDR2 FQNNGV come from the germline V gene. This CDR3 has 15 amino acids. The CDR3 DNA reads TGTGCCAGCAGCTTAGTTAGTGTGACAGGGAACATTCAGTACTTC. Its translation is CASSLVSVTGNIQYF.

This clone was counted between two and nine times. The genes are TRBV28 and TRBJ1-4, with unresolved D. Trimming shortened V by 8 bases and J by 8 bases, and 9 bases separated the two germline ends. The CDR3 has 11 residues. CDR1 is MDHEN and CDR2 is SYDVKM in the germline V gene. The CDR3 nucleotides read TGTGCCAGCGGGTCGAGGGAAAAACTGTTTTTT. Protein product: CASGSREKLFF.

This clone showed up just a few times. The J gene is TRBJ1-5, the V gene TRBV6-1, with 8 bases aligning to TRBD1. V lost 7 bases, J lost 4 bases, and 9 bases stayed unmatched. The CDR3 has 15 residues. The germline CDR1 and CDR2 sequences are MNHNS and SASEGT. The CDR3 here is CASNSGGLGNQPQHF. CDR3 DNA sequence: TGTGCCAGCAATTCAGGGGGCCTCGGTAATCAGCCCCAGCATTTT.

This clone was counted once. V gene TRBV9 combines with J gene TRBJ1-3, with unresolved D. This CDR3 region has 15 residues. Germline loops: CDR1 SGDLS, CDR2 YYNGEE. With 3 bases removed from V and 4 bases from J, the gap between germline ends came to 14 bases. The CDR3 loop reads CASSAKGAVGNTIYF. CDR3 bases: TGTGCCAGCAGCGCTAAGGGCGCAGTCGGAAACACCATATATTTT.

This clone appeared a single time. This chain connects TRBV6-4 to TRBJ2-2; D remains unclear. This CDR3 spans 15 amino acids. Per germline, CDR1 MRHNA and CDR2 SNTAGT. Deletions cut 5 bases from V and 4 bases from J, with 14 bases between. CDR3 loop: CASSSLGGGTGELFF. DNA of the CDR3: TGTGCCAGCAGTAGTTTGGGCGGCGGCACCGGGGAGCTGTTTTTT.

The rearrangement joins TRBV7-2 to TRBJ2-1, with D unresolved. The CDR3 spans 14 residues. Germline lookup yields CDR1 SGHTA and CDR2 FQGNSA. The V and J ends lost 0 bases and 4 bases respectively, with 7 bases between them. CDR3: CASSLAYGYNEQFF. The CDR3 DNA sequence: TGTGCCAGCAGCTTAGCGTATGGTTACAATGAGCAGTTCTTC.

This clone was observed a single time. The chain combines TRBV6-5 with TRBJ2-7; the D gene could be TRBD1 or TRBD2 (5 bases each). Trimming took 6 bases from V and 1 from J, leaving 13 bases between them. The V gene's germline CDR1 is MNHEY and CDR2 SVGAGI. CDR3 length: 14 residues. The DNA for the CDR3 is TGTGCCAGCAGCCCGGGACGGCTATCCTACGAGCAGTACTTC. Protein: CASSPGRLSYEQYF.

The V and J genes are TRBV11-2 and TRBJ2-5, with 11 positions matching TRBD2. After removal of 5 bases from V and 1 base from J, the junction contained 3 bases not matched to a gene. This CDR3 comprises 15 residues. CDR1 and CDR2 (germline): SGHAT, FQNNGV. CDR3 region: CASSGLAGGQETQYF. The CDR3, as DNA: TGTGCCAGCAGCGGGCTAGCGGGGGGCCAAGAGACCCAGTACTTC.

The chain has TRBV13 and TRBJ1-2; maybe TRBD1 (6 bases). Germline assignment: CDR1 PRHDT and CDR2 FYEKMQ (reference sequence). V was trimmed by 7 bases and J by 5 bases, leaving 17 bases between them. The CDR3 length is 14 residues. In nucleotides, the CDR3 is TGTGCCAGCACCCGGCGGGGGCTCGGGTATGGCTACACCTTC. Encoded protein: CASTRRGLGYGYTF.

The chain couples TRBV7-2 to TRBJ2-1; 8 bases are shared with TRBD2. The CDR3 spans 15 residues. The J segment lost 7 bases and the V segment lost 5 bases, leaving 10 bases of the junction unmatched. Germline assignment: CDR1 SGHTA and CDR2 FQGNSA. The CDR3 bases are TGTGCCAGCAGCCCACGGGGGGGAAGCGAGAATGAGCAGTTCTTC. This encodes CASSPRGGSENEQFF.

This CDR3 is CASSLGLRDTIYNEQFF. The CDR3 DNA reads as TGTGCCAGCAGCTTGGGGCTAAGGGACACCATCTACAATGAGCAGTTCTTC. The chain employs TRBV5-6 and TRBJ2-1; a weak D match, TRBD1 (6 bases). Looked up from germline, CDR1 is SGHDT and CDR2 is YYEEEE. The CDR3 totals 17 residues. V gave up 0 bases and J gave up 3 bases, with 16 bases separating them. Drawing the rest from reference TRBV5-6 and TRBJ2-1, the complete variable domain is DAGVTQSPTHLIKTRGQQVTLRCSPKSGHDTVSWYQQALGQGPQFIFQYYEEEERQRGNFPDRFSGHQFPNYSSELNVNALLLGDSALYLCASSLGLRDTIYNEQFFGPGTRLTVL.

In nucleotides, the CDR3 is TGTGCCAGCAGTCCTCTAGGAGGGGCTCTAGAAGCTTTCTTT. Its protein is CASSPLGGALEAFF. The V and J genes are TRBV11-2 and TRBJ1-1; possibly TRBD1 for D (5 bases). Germline V gene sequence: CDR1 SGHAT, CDR2 FQNNGV. Trimming cost V 6 bases and J 8 bases, with 19 bases left between them. The CDR3 length is 14 residues.